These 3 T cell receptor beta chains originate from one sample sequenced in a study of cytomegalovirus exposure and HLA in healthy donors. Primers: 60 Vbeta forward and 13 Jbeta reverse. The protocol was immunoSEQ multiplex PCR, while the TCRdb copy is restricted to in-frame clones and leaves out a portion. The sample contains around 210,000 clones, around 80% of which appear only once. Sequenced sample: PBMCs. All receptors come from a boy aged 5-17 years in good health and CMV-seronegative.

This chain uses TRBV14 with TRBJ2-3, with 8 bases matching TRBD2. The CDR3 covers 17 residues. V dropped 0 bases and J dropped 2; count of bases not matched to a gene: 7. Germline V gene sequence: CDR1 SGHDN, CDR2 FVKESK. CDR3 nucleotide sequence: TGTGCCAGCAGCCAAGACCTAGCGGGTCCACTCACAGATACGCAGTATTTT. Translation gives CASSQDLAGPLTDTQYF.

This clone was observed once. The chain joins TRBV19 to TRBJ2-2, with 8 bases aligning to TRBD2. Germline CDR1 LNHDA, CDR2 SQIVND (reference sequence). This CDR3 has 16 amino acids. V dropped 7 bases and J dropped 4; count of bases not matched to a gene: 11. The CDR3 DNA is TGTGCCAGTATCGGCGACAGGCGGGGGGTCACCGGGGAGCTGTTTTTT. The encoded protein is CASIGDRRGVTGELFF.

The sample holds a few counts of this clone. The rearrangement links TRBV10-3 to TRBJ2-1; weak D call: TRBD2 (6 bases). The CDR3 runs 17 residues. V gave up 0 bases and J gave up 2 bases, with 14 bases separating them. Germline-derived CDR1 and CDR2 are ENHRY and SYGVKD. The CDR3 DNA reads TGTGCCATCAGTGAGTCGAAAATAGCGGCTACCTACAATGAGCAGTTCTTC. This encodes CAISESKIAATYNEQFF.